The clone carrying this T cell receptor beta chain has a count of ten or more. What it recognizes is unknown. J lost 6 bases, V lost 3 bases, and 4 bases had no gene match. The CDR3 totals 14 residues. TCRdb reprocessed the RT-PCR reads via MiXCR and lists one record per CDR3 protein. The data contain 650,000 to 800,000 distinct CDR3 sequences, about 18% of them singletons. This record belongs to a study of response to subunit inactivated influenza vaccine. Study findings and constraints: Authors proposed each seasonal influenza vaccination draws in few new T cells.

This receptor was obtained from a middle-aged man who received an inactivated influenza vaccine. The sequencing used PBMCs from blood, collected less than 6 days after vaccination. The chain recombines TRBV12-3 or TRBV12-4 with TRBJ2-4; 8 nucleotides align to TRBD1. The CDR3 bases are TGTGCCAGCAGTTTGAGAGACAGGGGAAACATTCAGTACTTC. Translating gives CASSLRDRGNIQYF.